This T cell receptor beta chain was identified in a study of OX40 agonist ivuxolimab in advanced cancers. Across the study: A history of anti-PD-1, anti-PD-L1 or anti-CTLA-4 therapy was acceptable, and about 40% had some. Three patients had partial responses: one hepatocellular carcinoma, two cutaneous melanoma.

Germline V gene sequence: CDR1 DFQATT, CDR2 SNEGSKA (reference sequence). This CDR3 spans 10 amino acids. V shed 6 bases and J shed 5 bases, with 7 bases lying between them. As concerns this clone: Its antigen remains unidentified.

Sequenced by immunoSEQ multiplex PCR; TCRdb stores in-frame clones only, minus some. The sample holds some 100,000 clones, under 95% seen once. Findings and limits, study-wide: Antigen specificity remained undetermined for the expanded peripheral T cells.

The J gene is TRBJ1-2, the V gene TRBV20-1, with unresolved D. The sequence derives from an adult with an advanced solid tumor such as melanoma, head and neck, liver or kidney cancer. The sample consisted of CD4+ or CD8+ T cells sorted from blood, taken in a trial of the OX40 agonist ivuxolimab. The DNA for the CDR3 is TGCAGTGCCCTATTATATGGCTACACCTTC. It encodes CSALLYGYTF.